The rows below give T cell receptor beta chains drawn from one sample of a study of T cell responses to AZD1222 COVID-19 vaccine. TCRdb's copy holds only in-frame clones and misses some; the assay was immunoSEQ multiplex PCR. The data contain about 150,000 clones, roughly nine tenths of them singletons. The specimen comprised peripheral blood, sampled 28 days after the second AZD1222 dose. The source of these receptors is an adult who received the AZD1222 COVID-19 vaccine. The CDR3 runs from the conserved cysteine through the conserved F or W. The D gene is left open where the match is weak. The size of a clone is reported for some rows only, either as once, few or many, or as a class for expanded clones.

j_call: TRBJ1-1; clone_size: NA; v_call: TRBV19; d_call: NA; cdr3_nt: TGTGCCAGTAGTATTACCCCGGGGTCCGAACGGGGGACTGAAGCTTTCTTT; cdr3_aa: CASSITPGSERGTEAFF
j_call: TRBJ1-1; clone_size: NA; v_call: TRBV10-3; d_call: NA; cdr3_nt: TGTGCCATCAGTGAGTTCGCAGGGTTGAACACTGAAGCTTTCTTT; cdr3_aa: CAISEFAGLNTEAFF
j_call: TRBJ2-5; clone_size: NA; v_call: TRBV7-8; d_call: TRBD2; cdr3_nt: TGTGCCAGCAGCTTCCAGCGGAGAGGACTAGCGGAAACCAGGGAGACCCAGTACTTC; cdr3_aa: CASSFQRRGLAETRETQYF
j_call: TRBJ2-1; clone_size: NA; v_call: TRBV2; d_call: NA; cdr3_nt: TGTGCCAGCAGTTCGGGGGCCTACAATGAGCAGTTCTTC; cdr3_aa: CASSSGAYNEQFF
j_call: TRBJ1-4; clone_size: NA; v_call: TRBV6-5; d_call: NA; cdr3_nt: TGTGCCAGCTCACGGGCCAACGGGGGGGGAAAACTGTTTTTT; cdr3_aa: CASSRANGGGKLFF
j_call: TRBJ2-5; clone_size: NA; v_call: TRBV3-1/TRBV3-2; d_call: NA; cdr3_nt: TGTGCCAGCAGCCAAGATCTGGAGAGGGGGCAAGAGACCCAGTACTTC; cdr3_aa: CASSQDLERGQETQYF
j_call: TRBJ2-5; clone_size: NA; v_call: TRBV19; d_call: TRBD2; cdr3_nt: TGTGCCGTCGGCCTAGCGGGAGAGACCCAGTACTTC; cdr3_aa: CAVGLAGETQYF
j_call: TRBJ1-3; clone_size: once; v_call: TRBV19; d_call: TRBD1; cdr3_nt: TGTGCCAGTAGCCCACAGGGGGCGGCTAGGGGCACCATATATTTT; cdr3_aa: CASSPQGAARGTIYF
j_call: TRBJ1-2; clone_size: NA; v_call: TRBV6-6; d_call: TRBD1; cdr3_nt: TGTGCCAGCAGTTACTACAGGACAGGGAACTATGGCTACACCTTC; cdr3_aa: CASSYYRTGNYGYTF
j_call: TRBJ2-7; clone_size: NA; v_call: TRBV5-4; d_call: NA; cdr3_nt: TGTGCCAGCAGCTTGGAATTGGGGATATCGGGCGAGCAGTACTTC; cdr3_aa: CASSLELGISGEQYF
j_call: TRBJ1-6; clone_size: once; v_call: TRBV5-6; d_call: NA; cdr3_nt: TGTGCCAGCAGCCCACGGGGGGGACGTTCCTATAATTCACCCCTCCACTTT; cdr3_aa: CASSPRGGRSYNSPLHF
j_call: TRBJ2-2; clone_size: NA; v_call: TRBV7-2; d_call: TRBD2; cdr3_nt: TGTGCCAGCAGCTACATGACCGGACTAGCGGGGAACGGGGAGCTGTTTTTT; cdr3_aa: CASSYMTGLAGNGELFF
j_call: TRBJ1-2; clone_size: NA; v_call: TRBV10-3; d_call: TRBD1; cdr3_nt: TGTGCCATCAGTGAGTCGTGGCAGGGGGTCGGCTACACCTTC; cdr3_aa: CAISESWQGVGYTF
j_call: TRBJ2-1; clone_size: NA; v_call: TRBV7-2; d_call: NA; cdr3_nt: TGTGCCAGCAGCTTAGGGAGGAACAATGAGCAGTTCTTC; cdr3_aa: CASSLGRNNEQFF
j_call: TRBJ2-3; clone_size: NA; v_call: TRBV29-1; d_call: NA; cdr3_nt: TGCAGCGTCGAGCCCAGGGAAGGGACAGATACGCAGTATTTT; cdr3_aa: CSVEPREGTDTQYF
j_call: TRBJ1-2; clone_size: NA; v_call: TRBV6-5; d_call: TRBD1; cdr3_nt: TGTGCCAGCAGTTACTCCGGGGACAGTAACTATGGCTACACCTTC; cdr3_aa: CASSYSGDSNYGYTF
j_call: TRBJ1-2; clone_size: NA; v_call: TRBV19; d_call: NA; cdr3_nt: TGTGCCAGTAGTGTGTCAGGGAAGCATACTTATGGCTACACCTTC; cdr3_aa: CASSVSGKHTYGYTF
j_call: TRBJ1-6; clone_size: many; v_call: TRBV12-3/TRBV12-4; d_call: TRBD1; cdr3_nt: TGTGCCAGCAGTTGGGACAGAAATTCACCCCTCCACTTT; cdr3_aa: CASSWDRNSPLHF
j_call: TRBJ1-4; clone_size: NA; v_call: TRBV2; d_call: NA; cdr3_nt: TGTGCCAGCAGTTTTGACAGGCGTGCAACTAATGAAAAACTGTTTTTT; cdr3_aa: CASSFDRRATNEKLFF
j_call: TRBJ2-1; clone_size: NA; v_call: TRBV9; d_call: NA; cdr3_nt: TGTGCCAGCAGCGCCGCAGGGAGCTCCTACAATGAGCAGTTCTTC; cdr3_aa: CASSAAGSSYNEQFF
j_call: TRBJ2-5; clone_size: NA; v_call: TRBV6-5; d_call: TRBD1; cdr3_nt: TGTGCCAGCAGTATACTTAGGGGGCGGAAAGAGACCCAGTACTTC; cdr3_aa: CASSILRGRKETQYF
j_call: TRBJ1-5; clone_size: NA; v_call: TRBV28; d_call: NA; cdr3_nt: TGTGCCAGCAGTTTATACAGCAATCAGCCCCAGCATTTT; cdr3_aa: CASSLYSNQPQHF
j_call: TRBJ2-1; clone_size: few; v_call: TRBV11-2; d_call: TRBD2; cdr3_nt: TGTGCCAGCAGCCGGACTAGCGGAAATACCCCGGGGCACTACAATGAGCAGTTCTTC; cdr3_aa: CASSRTSGNTPGHYNEQFF
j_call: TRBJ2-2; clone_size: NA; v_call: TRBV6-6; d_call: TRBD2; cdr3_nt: TGTGCCAGCGGGCTAGCGGCCGACACCGGGGAGCTGTTTTTT; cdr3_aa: CASGLAADTGELFF
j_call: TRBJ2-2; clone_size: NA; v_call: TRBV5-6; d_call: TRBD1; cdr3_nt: TGTGCCAGCAGCTTGGTTGGTAGGGGGCGCCTAACCGGGGAGCTGTTTTTT; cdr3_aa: CASSLVGRGRLTGELFF
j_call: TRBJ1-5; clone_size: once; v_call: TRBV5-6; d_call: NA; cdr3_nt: TGTGCCAGCAGCCCTGCGGGGGGCCTCATTGGCAATCAGCCCCAGCATTTT; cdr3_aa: CASSPAGGLIGNQPQHF
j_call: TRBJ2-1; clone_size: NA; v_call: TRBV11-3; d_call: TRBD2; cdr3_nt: TGTGCCAGCAGCCTTAGCGGGAGGGCCTACAATGAGCAGTTCTTC; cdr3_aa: CASSLSGRAYNEQFF
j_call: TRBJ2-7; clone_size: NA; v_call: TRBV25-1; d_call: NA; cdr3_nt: TGTGCCAGCAGTGAAGGCGGGTCCTACGAGCAGTACTTC; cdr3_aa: CASSEGGSYEQYF
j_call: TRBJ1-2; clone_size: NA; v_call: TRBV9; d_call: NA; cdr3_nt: TGTGCCAGCAGCCCCGAGGTCAGGGCGGTTCGCTACACCTTC; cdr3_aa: CASSPEVRAVRYTF
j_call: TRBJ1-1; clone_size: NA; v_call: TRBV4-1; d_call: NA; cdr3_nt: TGCGCCAGCAGCCAAGAAAGGATCGGGAATGAAGCTTTCTTT; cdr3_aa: CASSQERIGNEAFF
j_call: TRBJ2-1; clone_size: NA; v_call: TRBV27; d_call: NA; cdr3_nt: TGTGCCAGCAGTCAAACCCTCCAGGGGCTGGCTACTGACAATGAGCAGTTCTTC; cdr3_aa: CASSQTLQGLATDNEQFF
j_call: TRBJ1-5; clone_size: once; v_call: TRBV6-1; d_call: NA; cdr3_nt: TGTGCCAGCAGTGAAGCGCAACCGGTAGGCAATCAGCCCCAGCATTTT; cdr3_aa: CASSEAQPVGNQPQHF
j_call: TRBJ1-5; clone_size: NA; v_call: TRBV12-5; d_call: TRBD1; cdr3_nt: TGTGCTAGTAGAGGCCAGGGGGGGGCTCAGCCCCAGCATTTT; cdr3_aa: CASRGQGGAQPQHF
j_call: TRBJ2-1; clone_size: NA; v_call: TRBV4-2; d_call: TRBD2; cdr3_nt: TGTGCCAGCAGCCAAGATCCAGGGACTAGCGGGAGAAATGAGCAGTTCTTC; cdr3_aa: CASSQDPGTSGRNEQFF
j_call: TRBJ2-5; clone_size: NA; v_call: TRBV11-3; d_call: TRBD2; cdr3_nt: TGTGCCAGCAGCTTAGTTCCAGGGAGGGTTGGGGAGACCCAGTACTTC; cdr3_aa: CASSLVPGRVGETQYF
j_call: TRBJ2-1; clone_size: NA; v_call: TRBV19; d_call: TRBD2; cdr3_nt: TGTGCCAGTAGTATAGGAGCGGGAGAGCATGAGCAGTTCTTC; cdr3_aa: CASSIGAGEHEQFF
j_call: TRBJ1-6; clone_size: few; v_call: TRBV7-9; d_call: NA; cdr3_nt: TGTGCCAGCAGCTCAGGGGTTTCCTATAATTCACCCCTCCACTTT; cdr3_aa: CASSSGVSYNSPLHF
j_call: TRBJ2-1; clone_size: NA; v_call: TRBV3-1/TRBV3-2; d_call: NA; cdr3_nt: TGTGCCAGCAGCAACCAGAGAGAAGACCAGATCTACAATGAGCAGTTCTTC; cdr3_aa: CASSNQREDQIYNEQFF
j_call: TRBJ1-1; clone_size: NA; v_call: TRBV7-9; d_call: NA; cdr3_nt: TGTGCCAGCACCTGGGAAGGGAACACTGAAGCTTTCTTT; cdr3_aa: CASTWEGNTEAFF
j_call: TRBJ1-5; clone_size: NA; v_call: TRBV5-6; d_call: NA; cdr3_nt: TGTGCCAGCAGCTTAGGGAATCAGCCCCAGCATTTT; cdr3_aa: CASSLGNQPQHF
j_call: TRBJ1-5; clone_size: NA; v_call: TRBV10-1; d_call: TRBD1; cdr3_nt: TGCGCCAGCAGTGAGCCGGACAGGCCAAACAATCAGCCCCAGCATTTT; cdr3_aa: CASSEPDRPNNQPQHF
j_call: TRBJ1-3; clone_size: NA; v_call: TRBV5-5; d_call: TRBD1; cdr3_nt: TGTGCCAGCAGTTGGGACAGCTCTGGAAACACCATATATTTT; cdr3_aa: CASSWDSSGNTIYF
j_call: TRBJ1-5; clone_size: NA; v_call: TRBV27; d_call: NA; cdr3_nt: TGTGCCAGCGGTGAGAATCAGCCCCAGCATTTT; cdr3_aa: CASGENQPQHF
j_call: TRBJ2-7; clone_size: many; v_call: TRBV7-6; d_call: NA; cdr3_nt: TGTGCCAGCAGCTTATTGAATGGGGGAGAGCAGTACTTC; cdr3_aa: CASSLLNGGEQYF
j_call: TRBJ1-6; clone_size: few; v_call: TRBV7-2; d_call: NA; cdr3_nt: TGTGCCAGCAGCTTACCCGCCGGGAATTCACCCCTCCACTTT; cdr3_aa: CASSLPAGNSPLHF
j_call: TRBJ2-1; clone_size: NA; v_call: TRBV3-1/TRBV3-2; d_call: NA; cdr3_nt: TGTGCCAGCAGCCAAGAAAACTTCGGCGGCCATGAGCAGTTCTTC; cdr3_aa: CASSQENFGGHEQFF
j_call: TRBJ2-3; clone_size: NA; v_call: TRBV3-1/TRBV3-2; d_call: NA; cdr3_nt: TGTGCCAGCAGCTCGACTAGAGCAGATACGCAGTATTTT; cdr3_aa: CASSSTRADTQYF
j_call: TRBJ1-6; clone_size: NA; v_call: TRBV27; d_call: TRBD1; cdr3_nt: TGTGCCAGCAGTTTAACAGGGGGTGATAATTCACCCCTCCACTTT; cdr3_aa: CASSLTGGDNSPLHF
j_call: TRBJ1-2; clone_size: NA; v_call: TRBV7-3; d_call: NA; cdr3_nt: TGTGCCAGCAGCTTAATCCCAGGGTCGGACTATGGCTACACCTTC; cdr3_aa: CASSLIPGSDYGYTF
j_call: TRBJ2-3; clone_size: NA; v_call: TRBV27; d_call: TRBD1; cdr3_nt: TGTGCCAGCAGTACGCCCCTGGAGGGGGACAGGACGCGGTATTTT; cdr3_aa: CASSTPLEGDRTRYF
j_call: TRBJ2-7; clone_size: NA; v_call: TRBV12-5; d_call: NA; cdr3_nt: TGTGCTAGTGTCTCGCCCCGGGGGCTTTACGAGCAGTACTTC; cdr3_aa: CASVSPRGLYEQYF
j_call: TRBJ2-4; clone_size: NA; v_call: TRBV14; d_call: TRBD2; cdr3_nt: TGTGCCAGCAGCCAAGATACGGGGACTAGCGGGAGCCGGGCCAAAAACATTCAGTACTTC; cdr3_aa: CASSQDTGTSGSRAKNIQYF
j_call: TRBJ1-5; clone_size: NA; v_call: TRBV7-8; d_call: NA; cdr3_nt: TGTGCCAGCAGCTTAGGCACAGGGTTTCAGCCCCAGCATTTT; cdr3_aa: CASSLGTGFQPQHF
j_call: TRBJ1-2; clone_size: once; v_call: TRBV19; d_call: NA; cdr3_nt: TGTGCCAGTAGGAGGACAGCGAACTATGGCTACACCTTC; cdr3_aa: CASRRTANYGYTF
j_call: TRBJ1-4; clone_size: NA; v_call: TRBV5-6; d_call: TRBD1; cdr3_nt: TGTGCCAGCAGTGGATCTACAGGGGAGACTGAAAAACTGTTTTTT; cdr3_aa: CASSGSTGETEKLFF
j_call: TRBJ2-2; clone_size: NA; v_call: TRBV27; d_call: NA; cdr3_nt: TGTGCCAGCAGAATGGGAACGGGGGCGCCCGGGGAGCTGTTTTTT; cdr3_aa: CASRMGTGAPGELFF
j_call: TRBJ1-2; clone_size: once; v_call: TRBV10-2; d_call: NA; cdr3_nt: TGCGCCAGCAGACCAGCTACTACACACTATGGCTACACCTTC; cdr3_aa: CASRPATTHYGYTF
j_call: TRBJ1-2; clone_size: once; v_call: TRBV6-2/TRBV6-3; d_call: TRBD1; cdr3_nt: TGTGCCAGCAGCGAGACGGGACAGCTGGTGGGTGGCTACACCTTC; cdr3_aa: CASSETGQLVGGYTF
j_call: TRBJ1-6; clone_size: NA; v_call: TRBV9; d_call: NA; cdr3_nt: TGTGCCAGCAGCGTGGGGACGGGGGAATCGGCCCTCCACTTT; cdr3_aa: CASSVGTGESALHF
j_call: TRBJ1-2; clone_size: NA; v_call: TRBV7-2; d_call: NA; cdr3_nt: TGTGCCAGCAGCGCAGACGTAAGCGCTAACTATGGCTACACCTTC; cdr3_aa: CASSADVSANYGYTF